What follows is one TCR beta chain and its context. Its recognized antigen is unknown. The record has no base qualities; no much larger clone is one base away. From V the trimming removes 6 bases and from J it removes 3 bases, while the gene matches leave 8 bases of the junction unaccounted for. Measured from the cysteine to the phenylalanine, the CDR3 is 14 residues long. CDR3 DNA only is kept here, 42 bases in frame from base 1. The germline V gene supplies CDR1 MNHEY and CDR2 SVGEGT. This record comes from a study of T cell responses to AZD1222 COVID-19 vaccine (dated by TCRdb to the early 2020s). Study-wide context: Because spike-specific TCR depth and breadth did not differ between the two schedules, AZD1222 recipients who got a second dose at roughly 4 weeks were pooled with those who got a second dose at roughly 12 weeks. A total of over 230 trial participants underwent TCR sequencing, of whom about 200 received two doses of AZD1222 and about 25 received two doses of the MenACWY control vaccine. Trial participants were enrolled by age into 18-55, 56-69 and 70-plus year subgroups, with approximately 160, 26 and 62 TCR-sequenced participants respectively.

Study-level results and caveats: Conclusions about previously exposed vaccinees were limited because only a handful of AZD1222 recipients were SARS-CoV-2 seropositive at baseline. In the small 56-69-year group, the increase in depth fell short of significance, most likely because of low power. Most participants were white British and females outnumbered males, and the authors suggested that clonal diversity may have been underestimated. Nearly half of unique spike-specific TCRs reportedly recognized epitopes outside regions mutated in the B.1.351 and B.1.1.7 variants. Because no samples from the day 14 peak response were available, repertoires could be characterized only after the peak T cell response. The whole spike protein was spanned by vaccine-associated CD4 TCRs, and dominant responses were seen in regions 160-218 and 743-854. Spike-specific TCR breadth and depth rose significantly after two AZD1222 doses compared with day 0 and with MenACWY recipients.

The time point tag for this specimen amounts to: baseline before first vaccination. Vaccinee samples came from UK trials COV001 and COV002, including a single-blind randomized controlled phase 2/3 trial of AZD1222 (ChAdOx1 nCoV-19) in healthy adults. For TCRbeta chain sequencing, PBMC samples from trial participants were taken at day 0 and at day 28 after the second dose. The CDR3 regions of human TCRbeta chains were analyzed by immunosequencing. In the original analysis: Repertoire TCRs were matched against a reference library of SARS-CoV-2-specific TCRs generated with the MIRA antigen-specificity platform. Breadth was defined as the fraction of unique TCRs that were SARS-CoV-2-associated. Depth was defined as the fraction of total T cells that were SARS-CoV-2-associated. Using the MIRA data, each spike-specific TCR was mapped to the spike region that the TCR reacts to and placed in a CD4 or CD8 class. Log10-transformed breadth and depth values were compared by one-way ANOVA with Sidak's multiple comparisons tests. TCRdb limited this immuneACCESS table to in-frame rearrangements with V and J called. A share of clones is missing; checked studies link under half to unresolved V genes, and the rest is unexplained. The DNA gave D and trimming, while V, J and clone size come from that table. Counted in this sample were about 120,000 clones; about 91% of them appeared once. Around 8.7% of the sample rests with the top ten.

The chain employs TRBV6-2 or TRBV6-3 and TRBJ2-7; TRBD1 agrees with 7 junctional bases. This specimen consisted of peripheral blood, obtained on day 0 of AZD1222 vaccination. This sequence was found in an adult in good health. The CDR3 corresponds to CASSPPGQLYEQYF. The DNA sequence is as follows: TGTGCCAGCAGCCCCCCGGGACAGCTCTACGAGCAGTACTTC.